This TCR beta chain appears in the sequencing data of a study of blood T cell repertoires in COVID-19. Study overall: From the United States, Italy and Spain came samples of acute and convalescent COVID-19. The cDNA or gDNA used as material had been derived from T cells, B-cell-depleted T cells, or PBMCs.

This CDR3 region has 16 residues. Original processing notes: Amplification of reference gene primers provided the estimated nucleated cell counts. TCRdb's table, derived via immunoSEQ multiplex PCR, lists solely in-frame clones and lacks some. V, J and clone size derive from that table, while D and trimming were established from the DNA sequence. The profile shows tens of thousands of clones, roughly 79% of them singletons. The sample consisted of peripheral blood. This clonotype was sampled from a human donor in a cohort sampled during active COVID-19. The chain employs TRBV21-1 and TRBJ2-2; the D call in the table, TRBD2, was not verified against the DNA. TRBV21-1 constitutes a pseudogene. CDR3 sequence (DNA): TGTGCCAGCAGCGAACTACGGCTAGCTAAGCGCGGGGAGCTGTTTTTT. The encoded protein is CASSELRLAKRGELFF.